The rows below give T cell receptor beta chains drawn from one sample of a study of T cell responses to AZD1222 COVID-19 vaccine. Produced via immunoSEQ multiplex PCR; TCRdb's table is partial and in-frame only. The data contain 110,000 to 150,000 clones, about nine tenths of them seen just once; the ten biggest clones take up 2.5% to 4%. The sample here was peripheral blood, taken 28 days after the second AZD1222 dose. The receptors here all came from an adult who received the AZD1222 COVID-19 vaccine. The CDR3 runs from the conserved cysteine through the conserved F or W. The order of the fields is CDR3 protein, CDR3 DNA, clone size, J gene, D gene, V gene. A D gene is named only where the DNA matches it firmly. Rows may omit the clone size; those that give it use once, few, many or a size class.

CDR3aa: CASSLETGELFF
CDR3nt: TGTGCCAGCAGCTTAGAAACAGGGGAGCTGTTTTTT
abundance: NA
j_gene: TRBJ2-2
d_gene: NA
v_gene: TRBV7-2

CDR3aa: CASNEGNQPQHF
CDR3nt: TGTGCCAGTAACGAAGGGAATCAGCCCCAGCATTTT
abundance: NA
j_gene: TRBJ1-5
d_gene: NA
v_gene: TRBV19

CDR3aa: CASSFTWRRDHMNTEAFF
CDR3nt: TGTGCCAGCAGTTTCACTTGGCGCAGGGATCACATGAACACTGAAGCTTTCTTT
abundance: NA
j_gene: TRBJ1-1
d_gene: NA
v_gene: TRBV28

CDR3aa: CASSRDRGSEKLFF
CDR3nt: TGTGCCAGCAGCCGGGACAGGGGGTCTGAAAAACTGTTTTTT
abundance: NA
j_gene: TRBJ1-4
d_gene: TRBD1
v_gene: TRBV27

CDR3aa: CAISDVDPNQPQHF
CDR3nt: TGTGCCATCAGTGATGTGGACCCCAATCAGCCCCAGCATTTT
abundance: NA
j_gene: TRBJ1-5
d_gene: NA
v_gene: TRBV10-3

CDR3aa: CASSFGGRNSPLHF
CDR3nt: TGTGCCAGCAGCTTTGGGGGAAGGAATTCACCCCTCCACTTT
abundance: NA
j_gene: TRBJ1-6
d_gene: NA
v_gene: TRBV5-4

CDR3aa: CASSIRGGLSTDTQYF
CDR3nt: TGTGCCAGTAGTATACGAGGGGGGCTTAGCACAGATACGCAGTATTTT
abundance: NA
j_gene: TRBJ2-3
d_gene: NA
v_gene: TRBV19

CDR3aa: CASSVVGGTSGELFF
CDR3nt: TGTGCCAGCAGCGTAGTTGGGGGAACGTCCGGGGAGCTGTTTTTT
abundance: NA
j_gene: TRBJ2-2
d_gene: NA
v_gene: TRBV9

CDR3aa: CASSLLGTDNSPLHF
CDR3nt: TGTGCCAGCAGTTTATTAGGGACAGATAATTCACCCCTCCACTTT
abundance: NA
j_gene: TRBJ1-6
d_gene: TRBD1
v_gene: TRBV27

CDR3aa: CASNQGGYRNQPQHF
CDR3nt: TGTGCCAGTAACCAAGGGGGGTACAGAAATCAGCCCCAGCATTTT
abundance: NA
j_gene: TRBJ1-5
d_gene: NA
v_gene: TRBV19

CDR3aa: CASSEREPQHF
CDR3nt: TGTGCCAGCAGTGAACGAGAGCCCCAGCATTTT
abundance: once
j_gene: TRBJ1-5
d_gene: NA
v_gene: TRBV6-1

CDR3aa: CASSQGGGLSTDTQYF
CDR3nt: TGTGCCAGCAGCCAAGGGGGCGGATTAAGCACAGATACGCAGTATTTT
abundance: NA
j_gene: TRBJ2-3
d_gene: NA
v_gene: TRBV4-2

CDR3aa: CASSPQQPPNQPQHF
CDR3nt: TGTGCCAGCTCACCACAACAGCCCCCCAATCAGCCCCAGCATTTT
abundance: NA
j_gene: TRBJ1-5
d_gene: NA
v_gene: TRBV18

CDR3aa: CASSQDNQPDTQYF
CDR3nt: TGCGCCAGCAGCCAAGATAATCAACCAGATACGCAGTATTTT
abundance: NA
j_gene: TRBJ2-3
d_gene: NA
v_gene: TRBV4-3

CDR3aa: CASSRSGQPTGTGELFF
CDR3nt: TGTGCCAGCAGTAGATCTGGACAGCCTACGGGTACCGGGGAGCTGTTTTTT
abundance: NA
j_gene: TRBJ2-2
d_gene: NA
v_gene: TRBV27

CDR3aa: CASSSTSYEQYF
CDR3nt: TGTGCCAGCTCCTCAACGAGTTACGAGCAGTACTTC
abundance: NA
j_gene: TRBJ2-7
d_gene: NA
v_gene: TRBV25-1

CDR3aa: CATSAFQETQYF
CDR3nt: TGTGCCACCAGTGCCTTCCAAGAGACCCAGTACTTC
abundance: NA
j_gene: TRBJ2-5
d_gene: NA
v_gene: TRBV24-1

CDR3aa: CASGRRRELFF
CDR3nt: TGTGCCAGCGGTCGGCGCCGGGAGCTGTTTTTT
abundance: NA
j_gene: TRBJ2-2
d_gene: NA
v_gene: TRBV28

CDR3aa: CASSLRQARYEQYF
CDR3nt: TGTGCCAGCAGTCTTAGACAGGCCCGATACGAGCAGTACTTC
abundance: NA
j_gene: TRBJ2-7
d_gene: NA
v_gene: TRBV28

CDR3aa: CASSLPGGDEKLFF
CDR3nt: TGTGCCAGCAGTTTACCAGGGGGCGATGAAAAACTGTTTTTT
abundance: NA
j_gene: TRBJ1-4
d_gene: TRBD1
v_gene: TRBV28

CDR3aa: CASSDTGAPNYGYTF
CDR3nt: TGTGCCAGCAGTGATACCGGGGCCCCTAACTATGGCTACACCTTC
abundance: NA
j_gene: TRBJ1-2
d_gene: NA
v_gene: TRBV6-1

CDR3aa: CASSRLLAGAPDTQYF
CDR3nt: TGTGCCAGCAGTCGGTTACTAGCGGGAGCCCCAGATACGCAGTATTTT
abundance: NA
j_gene: TRBJ2-3
d_gene: TRBD2
v_gene: TRBV27

CDR3aa: CASNPGIPDEQYF
CDR3nt: TGTGCCAGCAACCCCGGGATACCGGACGAGCAGTACTTC
abundance: few
j_gene: TRBJ2-7
d_gene: NA
v_gene: TRBV27

CDR3aa: CASSFRDRGHYGYTF
CDR3nt: TGTGCCAGCAGCTTCCGGGACAGGGGTCACTATGGCTACACCTTC
abundance: NA
j_gene: TRBJ1-2
d_gene: TRBD1
v_gene: TRBV7-8

CDR3aa: CASSLGTGSIHGYTF
CDR3nt: TGTGCCAGCAGCTTAGGGACAGGGAGTATACATGGCTACACCTTC
abundance: NA
j_gene: TRBJ1-2
d_gene: TRBD1
v_gene: TRBV7-9

CDR3aa: CASSPEHGYGQYF
CDR3nt: TGTGCCAGCAGCCCCGAACACGGGTATGGGCAGTACTTC
abundance: NA
j_gene: TRBJ2-7
d_gene: NA
v_gene: TRBV7-8

CDR3aa: CATSDVRQGAGTDTQYF
CDR3nt: TGTGCCACCAGTGATGTTCGACAGGGCGCAGGGACAGATACGCAGTATTTT
abundance: NA
j_gene: TRBJ2-3
d_gene: TRBD1
v_gene: TRBV24-1

CDR3aa: CASSQTGVRDYGYTF
CDR3nt: TGTGCCAGCAGCCAGACAGGGGTGAGGGACTATGGCTACACCTTC
abundance: NA
j_gene: TRBJ1-2
d_gene: TRBD1
v_gene: TRBV3-1/TRBV3-2

CDR3aa: CASTPGRERFYGYTF
CDR3nt: TGTGCCAGTACCCCCGGGCGCGAACGTTTCTATGGCTACACCTTC
abundance: NA
j_gene: TRBJ1-2
d_gene: NA
v_gene: TRBV19

CDR3aa: CASRPAGDEQYF
CDR3nt: TGTGCCAGCAGGCCAGCCGGGGACGAGCAGTACTTC
abundance: NA
j_gene: TRBJ2-7
d_gene: NA
v_gene: TRBV6-1

CDR3aa: CATSAGGYEQYF
CDR3nt: TGTGCCACCAGTGCGGGGGGCTACGAGCAGTACTTC
abundance: NA
j_gene: TRBJ2-7
d_gene: TRBD2
v_gene: TRBV24-1

CDR3aa: CASTSTGNEQFF
CDR3nt: TGTGCCAGCACTTCGACAGGCAATGAGCAGTTCTTC
abundance: NA
j_gene: TRBJ2-1
d_gene: NA
v_gene: TRBV27

CDR3aa: CASSTGGSNQPQHF
CDR3nt: TGTGCCAGCAGTACAGGGGGGAGCAATCAGCCCCAGCATTTT
abundance: NA
j_gene: TRBJ1-5
d_gene: TRBD1
v_gene: TRBV28

CDR3aa: CAWSRGNPGNTIYF
CDR3nt: TGTGCCTGGAGTAGGGGGAATCCTGGAAACACCATATATTTT
abundance: NA
j_gene: TRBJ1-3
d_gene: NA
v_gene: TRBV30

CDR3aa: CASSHYQRILGEAFF
CDR3nt: TGTGCCAGCAGCCATTATCAGCGGATCCTTGGTGAAGCTTTCTTT
abundance: NA
j_gene: TRBJ1-1
d_gene: NA
v_gene: TRBV3-1/TRBV3-2